This record covers a single TCR beta chain. This clone was picked up many times. The specificity of this receptor is unknown. Per-base qualities were not stored, and no clone one base away is much larger. Participants in the prospective study were aged about 18 to 100 years, lived in 24 United States geographic areas, and enrolled through a virtual design. In the prospective study, cohorts were assigned on the basis of participant-reported clinical history obtained from a screening survey and a study questionnaire. For ImmuneRACE Cohort 3, a participant was defined as recovered based on two consecutive negative NP/OP PCR tests, clearance by a healthcare professional, or resolution of symptoms. In the prospective study, whole blood, serum and a nasopharyngeal or oropharyngeal swab were collected from each participant by mobile phlebotomists. Additional blood draws and questionnaires over an approximately 2-month period could optionally be provided by prospective study participants. Blood samples from the prospective study were shipped frozen or at room temperature prior to DNA extraction.

This sample stems from a study of blood T cell repertoires in COVID-19 (dated by TCRdb to about 2020). General notes on the study: Samples from collaborators originated in the United States, Italy and Spain and spanned both the acute and convalescent phases of COVID-19. The prospective study material was composed of cDNA or gDNA derived from T cells, B-cell-depleted T cells, or PBMCs. The repertoires were made available in a free public database intended to serve as a resource for research on the immune response to SARS-CoV-2. The samples were drawn from two sources: the first 160 participants of the ongoing ImmuneRACE study, and some 1,300 subjects contributed by 6 global collaborators. Subjects who had been exposed to COVID-19, were actively infected with it, or had recovered from it provided the deeply sampled blood TCRbeta repertoires that made up the dataset. HLA class I and class II types, where available, came from metadata supplied by the sample provider rather than from assay-based typing. A de-identified subject ID, COVID-19 status, age in years and sex were almost always included in the sample metadata. General conclusions and limits of the study: The quantity of clinical and demographic metadata differed by source and by participant and was supplied without curation.

TCRbeta CDR3 regions were amplified from genomic DNA using the immunoSEQ Assay, a bias-controlled multiplex PCR. On the authors' methods: The number of nucleated cells in each sample was estimated from the amplification of reference gene primers within the assay. To quantify the absolute abundance of each unique TCRbeta CDR3 rearrangement, sequence reads were collapsed and filtered. For each sample, productive Simpson clonality was calculated by taking the square root of Simpson's diversity index across productive rearrangements. TCRdb stores this immuneACCESS table with in-frame sequences only. Part of the clones is absent; in the studies checked, under half of the shortfall reflects unresolved V genes, and no reason is known for the rest. The DNA was the basis for D and trimming; V, J and clone size are from that table. Counted in this sample were approximately 170,000 clones; under 85% of them appeared once. The top ten constitute 10% to 15% of the sample.

Trimming at the junction amounts to 4 bases on V and 2 bases on J, and the germline ends lie 9 bases apart. Measured from the cysteine to the phenylalanine, the CDR3 is 14 residues long. This entry keeps only the CDR3 DNA: 42 bases, framed from base 1. The germline V gene specifies SNHLY as CDR1 and FYNNEI as CDR2. The clonotype was recovered from a man in his forties or fifties who had recovered from COVID-19. Sequencing was performed on PBMCs or T cells enriched from blood (not recorded which). The chain employs TRBV2 and TRBJ2-1; no D gene can be assigned with confidence. This receptor carries the CDR3 CASSVNSPYNEQFF. DNA sequence: TGTGCCAGCAGTGTTAACAGCCCCTACAATGAGCAGTTCTTC.